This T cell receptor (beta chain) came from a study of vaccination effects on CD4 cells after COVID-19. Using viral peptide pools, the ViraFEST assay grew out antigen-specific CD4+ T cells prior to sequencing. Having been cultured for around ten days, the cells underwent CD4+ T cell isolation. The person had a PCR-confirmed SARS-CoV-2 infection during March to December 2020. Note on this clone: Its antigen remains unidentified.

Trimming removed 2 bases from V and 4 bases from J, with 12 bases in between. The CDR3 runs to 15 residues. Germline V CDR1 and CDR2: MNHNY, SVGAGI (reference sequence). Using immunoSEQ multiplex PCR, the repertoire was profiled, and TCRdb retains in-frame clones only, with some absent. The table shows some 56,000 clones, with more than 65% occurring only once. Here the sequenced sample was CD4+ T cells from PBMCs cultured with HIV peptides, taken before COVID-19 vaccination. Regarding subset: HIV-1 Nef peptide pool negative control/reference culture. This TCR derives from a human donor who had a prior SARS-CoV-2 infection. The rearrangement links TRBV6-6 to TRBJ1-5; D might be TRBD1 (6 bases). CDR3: CASSYTGHLNQPQHF. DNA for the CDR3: TGTGCCAGCAGTTACACGGGACATTTAAATCAGCCCCAGCATTTT.